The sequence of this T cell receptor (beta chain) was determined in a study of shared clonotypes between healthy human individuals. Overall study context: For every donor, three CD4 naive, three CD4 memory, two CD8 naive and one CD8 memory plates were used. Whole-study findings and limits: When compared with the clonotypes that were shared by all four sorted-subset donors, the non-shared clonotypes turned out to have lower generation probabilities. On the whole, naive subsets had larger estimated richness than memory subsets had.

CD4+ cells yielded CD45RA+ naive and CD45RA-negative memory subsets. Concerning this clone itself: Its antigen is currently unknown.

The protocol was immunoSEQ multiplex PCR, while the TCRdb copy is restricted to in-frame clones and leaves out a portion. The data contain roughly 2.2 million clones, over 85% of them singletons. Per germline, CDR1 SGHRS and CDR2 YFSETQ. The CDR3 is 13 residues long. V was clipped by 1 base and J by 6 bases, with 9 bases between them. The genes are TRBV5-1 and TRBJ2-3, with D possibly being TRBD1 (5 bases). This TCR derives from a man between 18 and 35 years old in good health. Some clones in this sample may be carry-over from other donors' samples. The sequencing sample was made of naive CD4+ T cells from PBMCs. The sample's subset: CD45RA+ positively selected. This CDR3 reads CASSLLGRDTQYF. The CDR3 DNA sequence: TGCGCCAGCAGCTTGTTGGGGCGGGATACGCAGTATTTT. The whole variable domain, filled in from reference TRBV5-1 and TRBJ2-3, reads KAGVTQTPRYLIKTRGQQVTLSCSPISGHRSVSWYQQTPGQGLQFLFEYFSETQRNKGNFPGRFSGRQFSNSRSEMNVSTLELGDSALYLCASSLLGRDTQYFGPGTRLTVL.